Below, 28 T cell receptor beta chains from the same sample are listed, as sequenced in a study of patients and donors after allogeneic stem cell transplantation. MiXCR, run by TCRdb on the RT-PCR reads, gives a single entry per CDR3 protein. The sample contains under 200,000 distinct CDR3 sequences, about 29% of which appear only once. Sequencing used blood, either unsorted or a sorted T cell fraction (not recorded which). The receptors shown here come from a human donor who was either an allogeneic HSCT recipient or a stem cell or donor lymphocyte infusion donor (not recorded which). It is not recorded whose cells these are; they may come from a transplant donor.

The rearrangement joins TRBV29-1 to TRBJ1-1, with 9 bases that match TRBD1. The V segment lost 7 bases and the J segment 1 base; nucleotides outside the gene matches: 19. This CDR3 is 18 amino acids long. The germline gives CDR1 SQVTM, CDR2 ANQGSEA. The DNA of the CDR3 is TGCAGCGCTGATTCAAACCGGGACAGGGACCCGTGGAACACTGAAGCTTTCTTT. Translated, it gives CSADSNRDRDPWNTEAFF. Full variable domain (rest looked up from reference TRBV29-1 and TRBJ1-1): SAVISQKPSRDICQRGTSLTIQCQVDSQVTMMFWYRQQPGQSLTLIATANQGSEATYESGFVIDKFPISRPNLTFSTLTVSNMSPEDSSIYLCSADSNRDRDPWNTEAFFGQGTRLTVV.

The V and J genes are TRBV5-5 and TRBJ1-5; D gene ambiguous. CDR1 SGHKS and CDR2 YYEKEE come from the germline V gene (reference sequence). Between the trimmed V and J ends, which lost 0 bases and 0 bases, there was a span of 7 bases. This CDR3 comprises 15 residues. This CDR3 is CASSLAGDSNQPQHF. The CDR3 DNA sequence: TGTGCCAGCAGCTTGGCTGGGGATAGCAATCAGCCCCAGCATTTT.

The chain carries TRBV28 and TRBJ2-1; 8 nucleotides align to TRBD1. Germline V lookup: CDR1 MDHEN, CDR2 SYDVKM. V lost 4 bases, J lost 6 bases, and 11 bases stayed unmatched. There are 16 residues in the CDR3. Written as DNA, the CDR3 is TGTGCCAGCAGTTCGACTGGACAGGGTATTCCCAATGAGCAGTTCTTC. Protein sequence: CASSSTGQGIPNEQFF.

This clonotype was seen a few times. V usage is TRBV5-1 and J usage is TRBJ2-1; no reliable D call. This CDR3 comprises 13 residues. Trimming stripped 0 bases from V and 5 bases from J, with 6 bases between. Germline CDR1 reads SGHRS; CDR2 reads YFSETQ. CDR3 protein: CASSLGLNNEQFF. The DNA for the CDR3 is TGCGCCAGCAGCTTGGGGCTAAACAATGAGCAGTTCTTC. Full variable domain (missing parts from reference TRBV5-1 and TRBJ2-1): KAGVTQTPRYLIKTRGQQVTLSCSPISGHRSVSWYQQTPGQGLQFLFEYFSETQRNKGNFPGRFSGRQFSNSRSEMNVSTLELGDSALYLCASSLGLNNEQFFGPGTRLTVL.

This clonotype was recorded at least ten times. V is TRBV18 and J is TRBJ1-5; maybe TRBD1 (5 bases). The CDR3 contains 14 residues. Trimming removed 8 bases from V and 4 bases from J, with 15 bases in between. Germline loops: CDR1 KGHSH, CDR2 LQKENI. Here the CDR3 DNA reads TGTGCCAGCAGCCCCCGAACAGGAAATCAGCCCCAGCATTTT. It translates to CASSPRTGNQPQHF.

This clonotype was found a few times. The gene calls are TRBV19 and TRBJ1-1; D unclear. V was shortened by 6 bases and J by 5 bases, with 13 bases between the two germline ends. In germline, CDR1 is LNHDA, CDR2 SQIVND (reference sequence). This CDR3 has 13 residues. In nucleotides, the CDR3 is TGTGCCAGTAGCCGTCTCGGGCGGACTGAAGCTTTCTTT. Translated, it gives CASSRLGRTEAFF.

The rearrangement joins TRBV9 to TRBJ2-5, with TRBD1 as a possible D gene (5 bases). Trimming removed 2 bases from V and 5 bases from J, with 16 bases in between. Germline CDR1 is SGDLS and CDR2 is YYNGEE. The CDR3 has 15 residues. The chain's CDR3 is CASSVGHNHGETQYF. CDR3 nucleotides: TGTGCCAGCAGCGTTGGACACAATCATGGGGAGACCCAGTACTTC.

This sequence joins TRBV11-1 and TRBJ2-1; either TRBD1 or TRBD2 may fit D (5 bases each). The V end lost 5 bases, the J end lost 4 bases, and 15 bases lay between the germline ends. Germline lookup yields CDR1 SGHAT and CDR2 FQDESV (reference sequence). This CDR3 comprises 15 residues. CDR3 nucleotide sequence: TGTGCCAGCAGCCCCCCCGGGACGGTATACAATGAGCAGTTCTTC. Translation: CASSPPGTVYNEQFF.

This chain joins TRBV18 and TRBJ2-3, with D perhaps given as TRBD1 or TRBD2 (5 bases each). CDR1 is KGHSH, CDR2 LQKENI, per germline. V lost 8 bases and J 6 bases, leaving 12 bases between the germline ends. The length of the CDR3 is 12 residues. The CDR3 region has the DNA TGTGCCAGCGAAGTAGGGGACGATACGCAGTATTTT. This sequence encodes CASEVGDDTQYF.

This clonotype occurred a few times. CDR3 protein: CSVGTGSETQYF. The CDR3 nucleotides read TGCAGCGTTGGCACGGGCTCGGAGACCCAGTACTTC. The J gene is TRBJ2-5, the V gene TRBV29-1; D is ambiguous. V was trimmed by 4 bases and J by 5 bases, leaving 11 bases between them. Germline CDR1 reads SQVTM; CDR2 reads ANQGSEA. The CDR3 runs to 12 residues. The full variable domain, its missing parts supplied by reference TRBV29-1 and TRBJ2-5, is SAVISQKPSRDICQRGTSLTIQCQVDSQVTMMFWYRQQPGQSLTLIATANQGSEATYESGFVIDKFPISRPNLTFSTLTVSNMSPEDSSIYLCSVGTGSETQYFGPGTRLLVL.

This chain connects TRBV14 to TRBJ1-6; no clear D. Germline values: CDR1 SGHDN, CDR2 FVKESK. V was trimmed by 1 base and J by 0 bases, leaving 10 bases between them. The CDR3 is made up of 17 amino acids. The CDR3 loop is CASSQATDSSYNSPLHF. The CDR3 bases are TGTGCCAGCAGCCAAGCCACAGATAGCTCCTATAATTCACCCCTCCACTTT.

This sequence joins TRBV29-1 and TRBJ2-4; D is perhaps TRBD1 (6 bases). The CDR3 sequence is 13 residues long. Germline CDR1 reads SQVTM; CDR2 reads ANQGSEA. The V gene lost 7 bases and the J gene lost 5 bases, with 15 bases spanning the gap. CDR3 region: CSARTVRQNIQYF. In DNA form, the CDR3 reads TGCAGCGCTCGGACAGTCAGGCAAAACATTCAGTACTTC.

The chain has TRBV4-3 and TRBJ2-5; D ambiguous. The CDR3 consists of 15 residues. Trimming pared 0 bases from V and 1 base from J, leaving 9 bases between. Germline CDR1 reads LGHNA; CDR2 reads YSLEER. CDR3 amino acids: CASSQDLSFQETQYF. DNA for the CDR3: TGCGCCAGCAGCCAAGATCTGTCGTTCCAAGAGACCCAGTACTTC.

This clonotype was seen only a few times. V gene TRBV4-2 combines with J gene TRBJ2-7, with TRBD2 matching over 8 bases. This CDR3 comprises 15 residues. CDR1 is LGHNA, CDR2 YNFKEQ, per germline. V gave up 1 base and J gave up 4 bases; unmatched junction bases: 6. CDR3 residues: CASSQVLSGTYEQYF. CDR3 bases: TGTGCCAGCAGCCAAGTCCTTAGCGGGACGTACGAGCAGTACTTC.

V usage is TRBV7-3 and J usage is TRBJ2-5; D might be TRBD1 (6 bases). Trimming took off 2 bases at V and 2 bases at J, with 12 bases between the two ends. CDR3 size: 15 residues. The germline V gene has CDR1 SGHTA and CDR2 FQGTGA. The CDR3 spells CASSLGSGVQETQYF. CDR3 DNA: TGTGCCAGCAGCTTAGGGTCAGGGGTTCAAGAGACCCAGTACTTC. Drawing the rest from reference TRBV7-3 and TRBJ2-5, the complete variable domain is GAGVSQTPSNKVTEKGKYVELRCDPISGHTALYWYRQSLGQGPEFLIYFQGTGAADDSGLPNDRFFAVRPEGSVSTLKIQRTERGDSAVYLCASSLGSGVQETQYFGPGTRLLVL.

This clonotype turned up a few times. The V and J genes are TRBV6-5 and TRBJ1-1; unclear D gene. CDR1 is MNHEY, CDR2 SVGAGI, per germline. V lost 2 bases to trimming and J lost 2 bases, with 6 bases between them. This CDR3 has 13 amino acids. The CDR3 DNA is TGTGCCAGCAGTTACGCCCGCAACACTGAAGCTTTCTTT. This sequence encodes CASSYARNTEAFF.

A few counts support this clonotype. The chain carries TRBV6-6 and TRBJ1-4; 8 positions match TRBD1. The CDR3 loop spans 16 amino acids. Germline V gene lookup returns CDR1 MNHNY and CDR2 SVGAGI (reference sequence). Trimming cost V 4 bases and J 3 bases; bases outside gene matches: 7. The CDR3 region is CASSFLGQGPNEKLFF. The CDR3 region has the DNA TGTGCCAGCAGTTTCCTAGGACAGGGTCCTAATGAAAAACTGTTTTTT.

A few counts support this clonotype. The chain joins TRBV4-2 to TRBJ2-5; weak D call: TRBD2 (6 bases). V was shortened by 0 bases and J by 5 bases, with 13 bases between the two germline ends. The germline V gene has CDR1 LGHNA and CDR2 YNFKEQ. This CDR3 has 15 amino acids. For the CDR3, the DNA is TGTGCCAGCAGCCAAGATTTGCGGGGCGGGGAGACCCAGTACTTC. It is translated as CASSQDLRGGETQYF.

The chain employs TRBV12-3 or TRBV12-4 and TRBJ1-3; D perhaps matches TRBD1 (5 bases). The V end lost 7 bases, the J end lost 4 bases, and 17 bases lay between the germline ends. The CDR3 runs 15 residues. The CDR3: CASISWGLLGNTIYF. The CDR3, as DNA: TGTGCCAGCATCTCCTGGGGGTTACTCGGAAACACCATATATTTT.

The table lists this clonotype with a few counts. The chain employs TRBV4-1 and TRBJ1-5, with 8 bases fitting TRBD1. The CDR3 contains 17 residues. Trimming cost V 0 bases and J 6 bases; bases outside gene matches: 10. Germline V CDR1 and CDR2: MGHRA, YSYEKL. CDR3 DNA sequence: TGCGCCAGCAGCCAAGATCCGCAGGGGGCGCGGGGTCAGCCCCAGCATTTT. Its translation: CASSQDPQGARGQPQHF.

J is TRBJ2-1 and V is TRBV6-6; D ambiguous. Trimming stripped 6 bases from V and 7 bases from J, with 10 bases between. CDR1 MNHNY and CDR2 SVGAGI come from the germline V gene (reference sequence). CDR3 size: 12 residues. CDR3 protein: CASSNQRNEQFF. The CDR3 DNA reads TGTGCCAGCAGCAATCAGAGGAATGAGCAGTTCTTC.

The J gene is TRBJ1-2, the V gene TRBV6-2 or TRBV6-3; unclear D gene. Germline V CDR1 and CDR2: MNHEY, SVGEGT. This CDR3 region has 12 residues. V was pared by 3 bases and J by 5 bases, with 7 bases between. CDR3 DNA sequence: TGTGCCAGCAGTTATGGGGAATATGGCTACACCTTC. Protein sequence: CASSYGEYGYTF.

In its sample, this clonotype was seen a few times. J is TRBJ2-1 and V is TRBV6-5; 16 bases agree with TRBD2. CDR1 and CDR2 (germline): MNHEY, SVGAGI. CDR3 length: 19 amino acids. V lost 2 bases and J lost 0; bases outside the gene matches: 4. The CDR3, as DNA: TGTGCCAGCAGTTACGGGGGACTAGCGGGAGGGAGCTCCTACAATGAGCAGTTCTTC. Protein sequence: CASSYGGLAGGSSYNEQFF.

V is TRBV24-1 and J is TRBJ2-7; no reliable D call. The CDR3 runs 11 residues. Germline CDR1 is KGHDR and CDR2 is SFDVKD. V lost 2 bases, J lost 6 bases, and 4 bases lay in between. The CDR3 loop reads CATSDSGEQYF. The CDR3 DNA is TGTGCCACCAGTGATTCGGGCGAGCAGTACTTC.

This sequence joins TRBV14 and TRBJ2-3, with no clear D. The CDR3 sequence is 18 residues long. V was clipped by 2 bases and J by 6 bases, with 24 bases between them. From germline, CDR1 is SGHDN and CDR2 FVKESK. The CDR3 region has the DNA TGTGCCAGCAGCCAATGGTCGTCTTCGGGCACCCGTTGGGATACGCAGTATTTT. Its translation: CASSQWSSSGTRWDTQYF.

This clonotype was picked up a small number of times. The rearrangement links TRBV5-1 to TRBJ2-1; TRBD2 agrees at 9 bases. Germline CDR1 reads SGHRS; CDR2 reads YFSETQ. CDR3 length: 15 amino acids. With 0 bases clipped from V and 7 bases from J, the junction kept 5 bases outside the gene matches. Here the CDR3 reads CASSLVAGDWNEQFF. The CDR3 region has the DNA TGCGCCAGCAGCTTGGTAGCGGGAGACTGGAATGAGCAGTTCTTC.

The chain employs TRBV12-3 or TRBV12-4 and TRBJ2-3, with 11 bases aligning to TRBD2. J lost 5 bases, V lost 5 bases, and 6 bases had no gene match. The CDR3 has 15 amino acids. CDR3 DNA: TGTGCCAGCAGTCCCCTAGCGGGAGGAGGAGATACGCAGTATTTT. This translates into CASSPLAGGGDTQYF.

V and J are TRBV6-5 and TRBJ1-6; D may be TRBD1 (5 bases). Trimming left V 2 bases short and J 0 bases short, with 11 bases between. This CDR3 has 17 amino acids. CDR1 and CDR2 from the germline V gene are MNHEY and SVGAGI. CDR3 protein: CASSYRPDSSYNSPLHF. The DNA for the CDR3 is TGTGCCAGCAGTTACCGCCCCGACAGCTCCTATAATTCACCCCTCCACTTT.